One and the same sample provided the 31 T cell receptor beta chains below, sequenced in a study of long-term antiretroviral therapy in people with HIV. Run at survey level, the immunoSEQ assay was version v3.0. Profiling relied on immunoSEQ multiplex PCR, and the TCRdb table lists in-frame clones only, not all of them. The sample has some 31,000 clones, nearly 90% seen once. The specimen was unsorted PBMCs, collected 1.1 years after starting antiretroviral therapy. These receptor sequences come from a man younger than 35 with HIV.

The rearrangement joins TRBV11-2 to TRBJ2-5; maybe TRBD1 (5 bases). The germline V and J ends were trimmed by 0 bases and 9 bases, with 14 bases remaining between them. The CDR3 totals 14 residues. CDR1 and CDR2 from the germline V gene are SGHAT and FQNNGV. CDR3 coding DNA: TGTGCCAGCAGCTTAGAAGGACGGAAGGGGTCCCAGTACTTC. This translates into CASSLEGRKGSQYF.

The CDR3 reads CASSASGTVMYEQYF. The DNA of the CDR3 is TGTGCCAGCAGTGCCTCCGGGACAGTCATGTACGAGCAGTACTTC. The chain uses TRBV27 and TRBJ2-7; 7 nucleotides align to TRBD1. Trimming took 5 bases from V and 4 from J; bases not matched to a gene: 11. This CDR3 comprises 15 residues. Germline V CDR1 and CDR2: MNHEY, SMNVEV (reference sequence).

This sequence joins TRBV28 and TRBJ2-7, with TRBD1 identical over 9 bases. J gave up 5 bases and V 6 bases, and 5 bases lay outside the gene matches. In germline, CDR1 is MDHEN, CDR2 SYDVKM. The CDR3 covers 13 residues. The CDR3 loop reads CASSRTGAHEQYF. The CDR3 region has the DNA TGTGCCAGCAGCAGGACAGGGGCCCACGAGCAGTACTTC.

V usage is TRBV7-2 and J usage is TRBJ2-7; D is undetermined. The CDR3 is 15 residues long. Looked up from germline, CDR1 is SGHTA and CDR2 is FQGNSA. Trimming stripped 3 bases from V and 2 bases from J, with 14 bases between. For the CDR3, the DNA is TGTGCCAGCAGCTTTACCCCTGTAGAGGCCTACGAGCAGTACTTC. As protein: CASSFTPVEAYEQYF.

The genes are TRBV28 and TRBJ2-7; possible D gene TRBD1, 5 bases. V was trimmed by 5 bases and J by 1 base, leaving 12 bases between them. Germline values: CDR1 MDHEN, CDR2 SYDVKM. The CDR3 totals 14 residues. The DNA for the CDR3 is TGTGCCAGCAGTATCCAGGGTTTATCCTACGAGCAGTACTTC. Residues: CASSIQGLSYEQYF.

This clone has a handful of counts. This chain uses TRBV7-9 with TRBJ2-1; 10 nucleotides align to TRBD2. This CDR3 has 16 amino acids. The V gene's germline CDR1 is SEHNR and CDR2 FQNEAQ (reference sequence). V was clipped by 1 base and J by 6 bases; unmatched bases: 6. CDR3 in DNA: TGTGCCAGCAGCTTAGGGCTAGCGGGAGATCTCAATGAGCAGTTCTTC. Protein sequence: CASSLGLAGDLNEQFF.

The chain joins TRBV5-1 to TRBJ2-7, with 8 bases fitting TRBD2. J lost 4 bases, V lost 4 bases, and 10 bases had no gene match. The CDR3 extends over 15 amino acids. Per the germline V gene, CDR1 is SGHRS and CDR2 is YFSETQ. The CDR3 region has the DNA TGCGCCAGCAGCCTGAGCAGCGGGAGATGGTACGAGCAGTACTTC. Translated: CASSLSSGRWYEQYF. Full variable domain (rest looked up from reference TRBV5-1 and TRBJ2-7): KAGVTQTPRYLIKTRGQQVTLSCSPISGHRSVSWYQQTPGQGLQFLFEYFSETQRNKGNFPGRFSGRQFSNSRSEMNVSTLELGDSALYLCASSLSSGRWYEQYFGPGTRLTVT.

The chain combines TRBV7-3 with TRBJ2-1; the D is unclear. The V gene's germline CDR1 is SGHTA and CDR2 FQGTGA. Trimming removed 1 base at V and 10 bases at J, with 8 bases between. The CDR3 loop spans 12 amino acids. For the CDR3, the DNA is TGTGCCAGCAGCTTAAATCCCCACGAGCAGTTCTTC. Protein: CASSLNPHEQFF. Looking up the rest from reference TRBV7-3 and TRBJ2-1 gives the full variable domain: GAGVSQTPSNKVTEKGKYVELRCDPISGHTALYWYRQSLGQGPEFLIYFQGTGAADDSGLPNDRFFAVRPEGSVSTLKIQRTERGDSAVYLCASSLNPHEQFFGPGTRLTVL.

The chain recombines TRBV18 with TRBJ2-7; D not resolved. Germline lookup yields CDR1 KGHSH and CDR2 LQKENI. The germline V and J ends were trimmed by 4 bases and 0 bases, with 10 bases remaining between them. The CDR3 covers 14 residues. CDR3 protein: CASSRDTRSYEQYF. CDR3 coding DNA: TGTGCCAGCTCACGAGACACCCGCTCCTACGAGCAGTACTTC.

The V and J genes are TRBV7-9 and TRBJ2-1; 7 positions match TRBD2. With 8 bases clipped from V and 0 bases from J, the junction kept 13 bases outside the gene matches. CDR1 and CDR2 (germline): SEHNR, FQNEAQ (reference sequence). CDR3 length: 17 amino acids. The CDR3 is CASEPLMGGTSYNEQFF. CDR3 DNA: TGTGCCAGCGAACCCTTAATGGGGGGGACCTCCTACAATGAGCAGTTCTTC.

V gene TRBV6-1 combines with J gene TRBJ1-1; 9 nucleotides align to TRBD1. CDR3 size: 17 residues. Germline CDR1 is MNHNS and CDR2 is SASEGT. The junction had 12 bases not matched to a gene; V was cut back by 1 base and J by 6 bases. The CDR3 nucleotides read TGTGCCAGCAGTGAAGGGGGGTTCCTGACAGGGGGGCCTGAAGCTTTCTTT. Its protein product is CASSEGGFLTGGPEAFF.

The chain couples TRBV19 to TRBJ1-5; D is unresolved. Trimming removed 6 bases from V and 0 bases from J, with 3 bases in between. The CDR3 length is 12 residues. CDR1 is LNHDA and CDR2 is SQIVND in the germline V gene (reference sequence). CDR3 sequence (DNA): TGTGCCAGTAGGGGTAGCAATCAGCCCCAGCATTTT. This translates into CASRGSNQPQHF.

V is TRBV21-1 and J is TRBJ1-2; the table's D call, TRBD1, was not checked against the DNA. TRBV21-1 is a pseudogene locus. There are 16 residues in the CDR3. CDR3 sequence reads: CASIAIVQQGKNGYTF. The CDR3 DNA follows: TGTGCCAGCATCGCTATCGTCCAACAGGGTAAGAATGGCTACACCTTC.

This clone was counted once. The rearrangement joins TRBV4-3 to TRBJ2-5; 7 nucleotides match TRBD1. The V and J ends lost 4 bases and 2 bases, in that order; junction bases with no gene match: 7. CDR3 length equals 15 residues. CDR1 and CDR2 from the germline V gene are LGHNA and YSLEER. CDR3 sequence: CASSLRQGWQETQYF. The CDR3 region has the DNA TGCGCCAGCAGCCTCCGACAGGGTTGGCAAGAGACCCAGTACTTC.

This CDR3 is CASSLDLVGVDTQYF. DNA for the CDR3: TGTGCCAGCAGCTTGGACTTAGTGGGTGTTGATACGCAGTATTTT. This chain uses TRBV5-5 with TRBJ2-3; no reliable D call. The CDR3 spans 15 residues. Per germline, CDR1 SGHKS and CDR2 YYEKEE (reference sequence). Deletions cut 0 bases from V and 6 bases from J, with 14 bases between.

The chain joins TRBV5-1 to TRBJ2-1; D is unclear. The CDR3 is made up of 14 amino acids. Germline loops: CDR1 SGHRS, CDR2 YFSETQ. V lost 1 base, J lost 8 bases, and 13 bases lay in between. In DNA, the CDR3 is TGCGCCAGCAGCTTGAGCCAGAAGGGCGATGAGCAGTTCTTC. It codes for CASSLSQKGDEQFF.

V and J are TRBV11-2 and TRBJ2-7; D is unclear. The CDR3 consists of 14 residues. Germline V lookup: CDR1 SGHAT, CDR2 FQNNGV. V was trimmed by 1 base and J by 2 bases, leaving 9 bases between them. As DNA, the CDR3 is TGTGCCAGCAGCTTAGTCGCCACTCCCTACGAGCAGTACTTC. This codes for CASSLVATPYEQYF.

CDR3 loop: CALDRPPLNTEAFF. The CDR3 nucleotides are TGTGCCCTAGACAGGCCCCCGTTAAACACTGAAGCTTTCTTT. The V call is TRBV30, the J call TRBJ1-1; possibly TRBD1 for D (6 bases). Germline CDR1 reads GTSNPN; CDR2 reads SVGIG (reference sequence). The CDR3 consists of 14 residues. The V end lost 8 bases, the J end lost 2 bases, and 18 bases lay between the germline ends.

The genes are TRBV5-6 and TRBJ2-2; unclear D gene. CDR1 is SGHDT, CDR2 YYEEEE, per germline. CDR3 size: 17 residues. V was trimmed by 2 bases and J by 1 base, leaving 15 bases between them. The DNA for the CDR3 is TGTGCCAGCAGCTTCAGGTGGCCAGGTCGGAACACCGGGGAGCTGTTTTTT. Amino acids: CASSFRWPGRNTGELFF.

V gene TRBV7-3 combines with J gene TRBJ1-2, with D unclear. The CDR3 extends over 15 amino acids. Germline assignment: CDR1 SGHTA and CDR2 FQGTGA. Trimming pared 2 bases from V and 4 bases from J, leaving 14 bases between. CDR3 in DNA: TGTGCCAGCAGCTTACAAGCCGTGGGCACCTATGGCTACACCTTC. As protein: CASSLQAVGTYGYTF.

V and J are TRBV13 and TRBJ1-1; D not certain. Trimming cost V 4 bases and J 1 base, with 10 bases left between them. In germline, CDR1 is PRHDT, CDR2 FYEKMQ (reference sequence). The CDR3 loop spans 14 amino acids. CDR3 amino acids: CASSSPDGNTEAFF. The CDR3 DNA is TGTGCCAGCAGCTCGCCGGACGGGAACACTGAAGCTTTCTTT.

The chain uses TRBV9 and TRBJ1-2; D unresolved. Looked up from germline, CDR1 is SGDLS and CDR2 is YYNGEE. This CDR3 is 17 amino acids long. The V end was cut by 1 base, the J end by 2 bases, with 18 bases between. The CDR3 protein is CASSVKPAITLNYGYTF. The CDR3 DNA follows: TGTGCCAGCAGCGTAAAACCAGCAATAACCTTAAACTATGGCTACACCTTC.

J is TRBJ1-1 and V is TRBV6-5; D remains ambiguous. Germline V gives CDR1 MNHEY, CDR2 SVGAGI. The CDR3 runs to 14 residues. Trimming removed 2 bases from V and 6 bases from J, with 13 bases in between. The DNA for the CDR3 is TGTGCCAGCAGTTACGGGGTGGAAAGGGCTGAAGCTTTCTTT. As protein: CASSYGVERAEAFF.

This clone was detected once. This chain links TRBV10-3 with TRBJ2-2, with 11 bases matching TRBD1. This CDR3 has 16 residues. Germline V gene data show CDR1 as ENHRY and CDR2 as SYGVKD. J was trimmed by 6 bases and V by 3 bases; bases with no gene match: 6. The CDR3 here is CAISDAGTGGSGELFF. Here the CDR3 DNA reads TGTGCCATCAGTGATGCCGGGACAGGGGGATCCGGGGAGCTGTTTTTT.

This chain joins TRBV5-5 and TRBJ2-5; D is unclear. Germline-derived CDR1 and CDR2 are SGHKS and YYEKEE (reference sequence). The V end was cut by 4 bases, the J end by 3 bases, with 7 bases between. CDR3 length equals 12 residues. In DNA, the CDR3 is TGTGCCAGCAGCCGCCCCGAAGAGACCCAGTACTTC. Translated: CASSRPEETQYF.

The genes are TRBV6-1 and TRBJ2-2, with D perhaps TRBD1 (5 bases). The V gene lost 3 bases and the J gene lost 1 base, with 6 bases spanning the gap. This CDR3 contains 14 residues. Germline V lookup: CDR1 MNHNS, CDR2 SASEGT. This chain's CDR3 is CASSDQGNTGELFF. The DNA for the CDR3 is TGTGCCAGCAGTGACCAGGGGAACACCGGGGAGCTGTTTTTT.

The chain couples TRBV7-8 to TRBJ1-1; D not certain. There are 14 residues in the CDR3. Germline V gives CDR1 SGHVS, CDR2 FQNEAQ. The V gene lost 5 bases and the J gene lost 1 base, with 11 bases spanning the gap. The CDR3 DNA reads TGTGCCAGCAGCCCCTACACCACGAACACTGAAGCTTTCTTT. It codes for CASSPYTTNTEAFF.

V gene TRBV7-9 combines with J gene TRBJ2-3, with D unclear. This CDR3 has 15 residues. Per the germline V gene, CDR1 is SEHNR and CDR2 is FQNEAQ (reference sequence). V was cut by 8 bases and J by 2 bases, with 17 bases left in between. The CDR3 loop reads CASRPAVSDTDTQYF. The CDR3 DNA follows: TGTGCCAGCCGGCCCGCGGTGTCTGACACAGATACGCAGTATTTT. Full variable domain (outside the CDR3, taken from reference TRBV7-9 and TRBJ2-3): DTGVSQNPRHKITKRGQNVTFRCDPISEHNRLYWYRQTLGQGPEFLTYFQNEAQLEKSRLLSDRFSAERPKGSFSTLEIQRTEQGDSAMYLCASRPAVSDTDTQYFGPGTRLTVL.

The chain recombines TRBV19 with TRBJ2-7; TRBD1 matches 9 bases. This CDR3 region has 16 residues. Per germline, CDR1 LNHDA and CDR2 SQIVND (reference sequence). Unmatched junction bases numbered 11, after V lost 6 bases and J lost 2 bases. CDR3 loop: CASRPYPGTGPYEQYF. The CDR3 DNA follows: TGTGCCAGTAGACCCTACCCCGGGACAGGGCCCTACGAGCAGTACTTC.

V is TRBV6-5 and J is TRBJ2-1; 8 positions match TRBD2. Germline CDR1 and CDR2: MNHEY and SVGAGI. The J segment lost 5 bases and the V segment lost 8 bases, leaving 11 bases of the junction unmatched. This CDR3 is built from 15 residues. CDR3 loop: CASAYSGALHNEQFF. CDR3 coding DNA: TGTGCCAGCGCTTATAGCGGGGCTCTCCACAATGAGCAGTTCTTC.

This rearrangement joins TRBV10-1 to TRBJ1-5; D may be TRBD1 (5 bases). The CDR3 extends over 13 amino acids. CDR1 WNHNN and CDR2 SYGVQD come from the germline V gene (reference sequence). V gave up 4 bases and J gave up 4 bases, with 8 bases separating them. The chain's CDR3 is CASSGGLNQPQHF. The CDR3 coding sequence is TGCGCCAGCAGTGGGGGACTTAATCAGCCCCAGCATTTT.